These T cell receptor beta chains were read from a single sample in a study of cytomegalovirus exposure and HLA in healthy donors. Measured with immunoSEQ multiplex PCR; TCRdb has only the in-frame clones, and not every one. The sample holds under 130,000 clones; around 86% are singletons and the top ten take roughly 6.9%. What was sequenced was PBMCs. The receptors derive from a man under 40 in good health and CMV-seropositive. CDR3s leave out the opening cysteine and the closing phenylalanine or tryptophan. Some rows mark clone size as missing; the rest say once, few, many or name a class of expanded clone.

CDR3: ASSPRQGAGETQY
V: TRBV7-2
size: NA

CDR3: ASADPGTEKF
V: TRBV7-2
size: once

CDR3: ASSGDRSVEAF
V: TRBV27
size: NA

CDR3: ASSDGQGQVWTEAF
V: TRBV6-1
size: NA

CDR3: ASRPGGAANEKLF
V: TRBV6-6
size: NA

CDR3: ASLAGGGQPQH
V: TRBV6-6
size: NA

CDR3: ASSLDLETQY
V: TRBV5-1
size: NA

CDR3: ASSLSTEPGPQH
V: TRBV27
size: NA

CDR3: AWKGAQNIQY
V: TRBV30
size: NA

CDR3: ASSFRGINTGELF
V: TRBV5-6
size: NA